These 13 T cell receptor beta chains share one sample of origin, sequenced in a study of T cell repertoires and HLA-DP antigens (dated by TCRdb to the late 2010s). The antigens for these receptors are not known. The library was made by the immunoSEQ multiplex PCR assay. TCRdb provides this immuneACCESS table in a form limited to in-frame rearrangements. Some clones are lacking; in checked studies, under half of them reflect an unresolved V gene, and why the rest are absent is not known. The sample table lists some 120,000 clones, almost 95% of them with a count of one. The ten largest clones capture about 0.27% of the sample. The sequencing input was CD4+ T cells from PBMCs. Receptor source: a woman under 30 in good health and CMV-seronegative.

This chain uses TRBV29-1 with TRBJ2-3; 12 nucleotides agree with TRBD1. The CDR3 is made up of 14 amino acids. The V segment lost 6 bases and the J segment 6 bases; nucleotides outside the gene matches: 7. Per germline, CDR1 SQVTM and CDR2 ANQGSEA. The CDR3 reads CSVGGGQGADTQYF. DNA of the CDR3: TGCAGCGTCGGAGGGGGACAGGGGGCCGATACGCAGTATTTT.

The chain has TRBV7-8 and TRBJ2-5; D gene unclear. V lost 1 base and J 2 bases, leaving 5 bases between the germline ends. The CDR3 has 13 residues. The germline gives CDR1 SGHVS, CDR2 FQNEAQ. This CDR3 reads CASSLVRQETQYF. The CDR3 nucleotides are TGTGCCAGCAGCTTAGTTAGACAAGAGACCCAGTACTTC.

V is TRBV4-1 and J is TRBJ1-2; D ambiguous. V lost 7 bases to trimming and J lost 8 bases, with 23 bases between them. The CDR3 loop spans 15 amino acids. Per the germline V gene, CDR1 is MGHRA and CDR2 is YSYEKL. This chain's CDR3 is CASKPAGGSRTGYTF. The CDR3 DNA reads as TGCGCCAGCAAACCGGCCGGTGGTTCGAGAACAGGCTACACCTTC.

The rearrangement links TRBV19 to TRBJ1-2, with D unresolved. The V end lost 8 bases, the J end lost 6 bases, and 13 bases lay between the germline ends. Germline lookup yields CDR1 LNHDA and CDR2 SQIVND (reference sequence). The length of the CDR3 is 12 residues. For the CDR3, the DNA is TGTGCCAGTTTGGAGGGTTTGGATGGCTACACCTTC. Translation gives CASLEGLDGYTF.

The CDR3 DNA reads as TGTGCCAGCAGCCAAGGAGCCACAACCCAGTACTTC. Translation: CASSQGATTQYF. This chain joins TRBV14 and TRBJ2-5; no clear D. The CDR3 loop spans 12 amino acids. CDR1 and CDR2 from the germline V gene are SGHDN and FVKESK. Trimming shortened V by 1 base and J by 8 bases, and 8 bases separated the two germline ends.

The V call is TRBV6-5, the J call TRBJ2-2; D is possibly TRBD2 (6 bases). The CDR3 runs 15 residues. V lost 5 bases to trimming and J lost 1 base, with 11 bases between them. Germline CDR1 reads MNHEY; CDR2 reads SVGAGI. CDR3 DNA sequence: TGTGCCAGCAGTCGCTTGGGAGGGAACACCGGGGAGCTGTTTTTT. This sequence encodes CASSRLGGNTGELFF.

The rearrangement uses TRBV7-2 and TRBJ1-1, with no clear D. Looked up from germline, CDR1 is SGHTA and CDR2 is FQGNSA. Trimming removed 1 base at V and 2 bases at J, with 8 bases between. The CDR3 spans 14 residues. CDR3 nucleotide sequence: TGTGCCAGCAGCTTAGGCCACTTTAACACTGAAGCTTTCTTT. This gives the protein CASSLGHFNTEAFF.

The rearrangement joins TRBV7-9 to TRBJ1-3; D ambiguous. CDR3 length equals 14 residues. CDR1 and CDR2 (germline): SEHNR, FQNEAQ (reference sequence). V was trimmed by 2 bases and J by 3 bases, leaving 8 bases between them. Here the CDR3 reads CASSLLTSGNTIYF. The CDR3 DNA is TGTGCCAGCAGCTTATTAACGAGTGGAAACACCATATATTTT.

The rearrangement links TRBV5-6 to TRBJ2-7; D is undetermined. The CDR3 is 15 amino acids. V lost 0 bases and J lost 2, with 12 bases in between. In germline, CDR1 is SGHDT, CDR2 YYEEEE. DNA for the CDR3: TGTGCCAGCAGCTTGGCGGGCTCCGGTGCCTACGAGCAGTACGTC. This encodes CASSLAGSGAYEQYV.

The CDR3 coding sequence is TGTGCCACCAGCAGAGATAGGCACGAGCAGTACTTC. This codes for CATSRDRHEQYF. This rearrangement joins TRBV15 to TRBJ2-7, with D unresolved. Germline lookup yields CDR1 LNHNV and CDR2 YYDKDF (reference sequence). V shed 0 bases and J shed 5 bases, with 5 bases lying between them. This CDR3 comprises 12 residues.

The chain links TRBV5-4 to TRBJ1-4; a weak D match, TRBD1 (5 bases). V lost 0 bases and J 11 bases, leaving 17 bases between the germline ends. The germline gives CDR1 SGHNT, CDR2 YYREEE (reference sequence). This CDR3 is built from 15 residues. DNA of the CDR3: TGTGCCAGCAGCTTGGTTGGGGCAGGGAGGGAGAAACTGTTTTTT. Protein: CASSLVGAGREKLFF.

This chain links TRBV28 with TRBJ2-3, with 9 bases lining up with TRBD2. V gave up 1 base and J gave up 1 base; unmatched junction bases: 15. CDR3 length: 20 residues. Looked up from germline, CDR1 is MDHEN and CDR2 is SYDVKM. CDR3 protein: CASSLFRWRGGGLRTDTQYF. CDR3 coding DNA: TGTGCCAGCAGTTTATTCCGCTGGCGGGGGGGCGGGCTCCGCACAGATACGCAGTATTTT.

The rearrangement joins TRBV9 to TRBJ2-1; D possibly corresponds to TRBD2 (5 bases). The CDR3 has 16 amino acids. V lost 0 bases, J lost 7 bases, and 17 bases lay in between. Germline loops: CDR1 SGDLS, CDR2 YYNGEE. The CDR3: CASSVGGAELQNEQFF. The CDR3 DNA is TGTGCCAGCAGCGTAGGCGGAGCGGAACTTCAGAATGAGCAGTTCTTC.